The source of this T cell receptor (beta chain) is a study of blood T cell repertoires in COVID-19. Profiled with immunoSEQ multiplex PCR; TCRdb holds only in-frame clones, not every one. The profile shows 90,000 to 150,000 clones, around 87% of them singletons. V gave up 4 bases and J gave up 12 bases, with 13 bases separating them. The germline V gene encodes CDR1 MNHEY and CDR2 SVGEGT. The CDR3 covers 12 residues. Sequencing was carried out using peripheral blood. The chain carries TRBV6-2 or TRBV6-3 and TRBJ2-4; D possibly corresponds to TRBD1 (6 bases). The TCR comes from a man aged 65-85 years with active or convalescent COVID-19. CDR3 sequence reads: CASSSGQITQYF. CDR3 coding DNA: TGTGCCAGCAGTTCGGGACAAATCACTCAGTACTTC.